The 16 T cell receptor beta chains reported below all come from one sample, sequenced in a study of CD8+ T cells in alopecia areata. Regarding treatment: oral pan-JAK inhibitor, 5-10 mg twice daily. As the sequencing template, cDNA was produced by extracting RNA and reverse transcribing it. Profiling relied on immunoSEQ multiplex PCR, and the TCRdb table lists in-frame clones only, not all of them. The sample carries about 190,000 clones, roughly 60% recorded once. This specimen was CD4+ T cells sorted from blood, taken at week 24, from a patient treated with tofacitinib. These receptors were obtained from a human donor with alopecia areata.

The genes are TRBV5-1 and TRBJ2-5; 13 positions agree with TRBD2. The CDR3 has 15 amino acids. CDR1 and CDR2 (germline): SGHRS, YFSETQ. Unmatched junction bases numbered 5, after V lost 7 bases and J lost 2 bases. CDR3 in DNA: TGCGCCAGCCGCGGACTAGCGGGGGCTCAAGAGACCCAGTACTTC. This translates into CASRGLAGAQETQYF. The full variable domain, its missing parts supplied by reference TRBV5-1 and TRBJ2-5, is KAGVTQTPRYLIKTRGQQVTLSCSPISGHRSVSWYQQTPGQGLQFLFEYFSETQRNKGNFPGRFSGRQFSNSRSEMNVSTLELGDSALYLCASRGLAGAQETQYFGPGTRLLVL.

The gene calls are TRBV6-6 and TRBJ1-2; TRBD1 agrees at 7 bases. V lost 3 bases to trimming and J lost 5 bases; unmatched junction nucleotides: 6. The CDR3 is made up of 14 amino acids. In germline, CDR1 is MNHNY, CDR2 SVGAGI (reference sequence). The CDR3 is CASSYEGAWYGYTF. The CDR3, as DNA: TGTGCCAGCAGTTATGAGGGGGCCTGGTATGGCTACACCTTC.

The V gene is TRBV7-3, the J gene TRBJ2-3; D not resolved. Germline V gene sequence: CDR1 SGHTA, CDR2 FQGTGA. V dropped 4 bases and J dropped 14 bases, with 16 bases sitting between them. The CDR3 extends over 12 amino acids. As DNA, the CDR3 is TGTGCCAGCAGCTCCGGCACTTCGCGAGCGTATTTT. Amino acids: CASSSGTSRAYF.

The chain recombines TRBV25-1 with TRBJ2-1; D is possibly TRBD1 (6 bases). Deletions cut 6 bases from V and 2 bases from J, with 17 bases between. The CDR3 is made up of 16 amino acids. CDR1 is MGHDK and CDR2 is SYGVNS in the germline V gene. CDR3 bases: TGTGCCAGCAGCCTATTGGGGGCAGTCACCTACAATGAGCAGTTCTTC. As protein: CASSLLGAVTYNEQFF.

This clone was detected only once. This chain links TRBV28 with TRBJ2-5; D possibly corresponds to TRBD2 (6 bases). This CDR3 is built from 13 residues. Germline V gives CDR1 MDHEN, CDR2 SYDVKM. Trimming took off 7 bases at V and 2 bases at J, with 11 bases between the two ends. CDR3 nucleotide sequence: TGTGCCAGCATCCCGGGGACTCAAGAGACCCAGTACTTC. This sequence encodes CASIPGTQETQYF.

This chain connects TRBV4-3 to TRBJ1-5, with D unresolved. From germline, CDR1 is LGHNA and CDR2 YSLEER. The CDR3 runs to 16 residues. V was pared by 2 bases and J by 3 bases, with 14 bases between. The CDR3 nucleotides read TGCGCCAGCAGCCAAAGGGCAGAGGAGTACAATCAGCCCCAGCATTTT. It specifies CASSQRAEEYNQPQHF.

This clone was detected only once. This chain joins TRBV5-6 and TRBJ1-2; 9 positions match TRBD1. There are 16 residues in the CDR3. Germline V gene sequence: CDR1 SGHDT, CDR2 YYEEEE. The V gene end was trimmed by 0 bases and the J gene end by 4 bases; junction bases not matched to a gene: 7. The CDR3 region is CASSLEGQGSPYGYTF. For the CDR3, the DNA is TGTGCCAGCAGCTTGGAGGGACAGGGTTCACCCTATGGCTACACCTTC.

The chain has TRBV29-1 and TRBJ2-1; 11 positions agree with TRBD2. Trimming cost V 4 bases and J 5 bases; bases outside gene matches: 7. This CDR3 region has 15 residues. Germline V lookup: CDR1 SQVTM, CDR2 ANQGSEA. This CDR3 reads CSVVRLAGRDNEQFF. The CDR3 nucleotides read TGCAGCGTTGTGAGACTAGCGGGGAGAGACAATGAGCAGTTCTTC.

This clone was seen only a few times. The rearrangement links TRBV29-1 to TRBJ2-3, with D uncertain. The V gene's germline CDR1 is SQVTM and CDR2 ANQGSEA. This CDR3 has 11 residues. Between the trimmed V and J ends, which lost 5 bases and 5 bases, there was a span of 8 bases. CDR3 loop: CSVSTVDTQYF. As DNA, the CDR3 is TGCAGCGTTTCGACGGTAGATACGCAGTATTTT.

This chain uses TRBV11-2 with TRBJ2-3; D unresolved. Per germline, CDR1 SGHAT and CDR2 FQNNGV. This CDR3 has 15 amino acids. V lost 4 bases and J 6 bases, leaving 17 bases between the germline ends. Here the CDR3 DNA reads TGTGCCAGCAGCTCAACTACTTTTTTTGTTGATACGCAGTATTTT. Encoded protein: CASSSTTFFVDTQYF. The whole variable domain, filled in from reference TRBV11-2 and TRBJ2-3, reads EAGVAQSPRYKIIEKRQSVAFWCNPISGHATLYWYQQILGQGPKLLIQFQNNGVVDDSQLPKDRFSAERLKGVDSTLKIQPAKLEDSAVYLCASSSTTFFVDTQYFGPGTRLTVL.

This chain joins TRBV9 and TRBJ2-1; D gene unclear. Germline assignment: CDR1 SGDLS and CDR2 YYNGEE. The CDR3 runs 15 residues. Between the trimmed V and J ends, which lost 4 bases and 2 bases, there was a span of 13 bases. Here the CDR3 reads CASSPSYWPYNEQFF. The CDR3 coding sequence is TGTGCCAGCAGCCCCTCCTATTGGCCCTACAATGAGCAGTTCTTC.

This clone appeared a single time. This rearrangement joins TRBV27 to TRBJ1-2; 7 bases match TRBD1. The CDR3 consists of 16 residues. Germline CDR1 is MNHEY and CDR2 is SMNVEV (reference sequence). After removal of 3 bases from V and 4 bases from J, the junction contained 11 bases not matched to a gene. The CDR3 protein is CASSFQATGTFYGYTF. DNA for the CDR3: TGTGCCAGCAGTTTCCAGGCGACAGGGACGTTCTATGGCTACACCTTC.

V gene TRBV4-1 combines with J gene TRBJ2-3, with D possibly matching TRBD2 (6 bases). The germline V gene has CDR1 MGHRA and CDR2 YSYEKL. Trimming removed 0 bases at V and 8 bases at J, with 15 bases between. This CDR3 is 15 amino acids long. CDR3: CASSQDGRGRGTQYF. In DNA form, the CDR3 reads TGCGCCAGCAGCCAAGATGGGCGGGGACGCGGTACGCAGTATTTT.

The chain recombines TRBV9 with TRBJ2-3; D unclear. The germline V and J ends were trimmed by 0 bases and 2 bases, with 7 bases remaining between them. The CDR3 spans 14 residues. Germline V gene sequence: CDR1 SGDLS, CDR2 YYNGEE. CDR3 in amino acids: CASSVADFTDTQYF. CDR3 DNA: TGTGCCAGCAGCGTAGCAGATTTCACAGATACGCAGTATTTT.

This clone came up a few times. The same CDR3 arises from other DNA sequences in this sample as well. This chain uses TRBV20-1 with TRBJ2-7; no clear D. This CDR3 is 11 amino acids long. Trimming cost V 1 base and J 3 bases, with 4 bases left between them. Germline-derived CDR1 and CDR2 are DFQATT and SNEGSKA (reference sequence). CDR3 loop: CSARVLYEQYF. CDR3 in DNA: TGCAGTGCTAGAGTGCTCTACGAGCAGTACTTC.

This clone was observed a few times. The chain uses TRBV5-6 and TRBJ1-5; D uncertain. CDR3 length: 15 amino acids. The V gene lost 4 bases and the J gene lost 0 bases, with 11 bases spanning the gap. The germline gives CDR1 SGHDT, CDR2 YYEEEE. The CDR3 spells CASSRGRNSNQPQHF. The CDR3 DNA reads TGTGCCAGCAGCCGAGGAAGGAATAGCAATCAGCCCCAGCATTTT.